These 29 T cell receptor beta chains were sequenced from one sample in a study of shared clonotypes between healthy human individuals. Clones were sequenced by immunoSEQ multiplex PCR, and TCRdb holds only the in-frame ones, with some missing. This sample has 2.3 million or so clones, with approximately 95% found just once. Input material: naive CD4+ T cells from PBMCs. This sample's subset: CD45RA+ positively selected. The source of these receptors is a man between 18 and 29 years old in good health. Some clones in this sample may be carry-over from other donors' samples.

The chain couples TRBV5-1 to TRBJ1-3; perhaps TRBD1 as D (6 bases). There are 17 residues in the CDR3. V was pared by 0 bases and J by 1 base, with 14 bases between. CDR1 and CDR2 from the germline V gene are SGHRS and YFSETQ. The CDR3 spells CASSLVPSTGSGNTIYF. CDR3 nucleotides: TGCGCCAGCAGCTTGGTTCCATCTACAGGGTCTGGAAACACCATATATTTT.

V and J are TRBV11-2 and TRBJ1-2; 10 nucleotides match TRBD1. With 5 bases clipped from V and 7 bases from J, the junction kept 10 bases outside the gene matches. CDR3 size: 15 residues. The germline V gene has CDR1 SGHAT and CDR2 FQNNGV. CDR3 sequence reads: CASSGGTGVQGGYTF. CDR3 nucleotides: TGTGCCAGCAGCGGGGGGACAGGGGTTCAGGGTGGCTACACCTTC.

This chain joins TRBV7-2 and TRBJ2-3; a possible D gene is TRBD2 (6 bases). Trimming took off 4 bases at V and 5 bases at J, with 13 bases between the two ends. The germline V gene encodes CDR1 SGHTA and CDR2 FQGNSA. CDR3 length: 14 residues. The CDR3 reads CASSSSWGEDTQYF. For the CDR3, the DNA is TGTGCCAGCAGCTCGAGTTGGGGGGAAGATACGCAGTATTTT.

The rearrangement links TRBV5-6 to TRBJ2-3; unclear D gene. Germline V CDR1 and CDR2: SGHDT, YYEEEE. CDR3 length: 14 residues. The V end was cut by 0 bases, the J end by 6 bases, with 11 bases between. The CDR3 DNA reads TGTGCCAGCAGCTTGGCCCTACGACTGGATACGCAGTATTTT. This sequence encodes CASSLALRLDTQYF.

V and J are TRBV7-2 and TRBJ1-5; 9 bases line up with TRBD1. V shed 0 bases, J shed 5 bases, and the junction held 2 bases outside the gene matches. This CDR3 is built from 15 residues. The germline CDR1 and CDR2 sequences are SGHTA and FQGNSA. CDR3 DNA sequence: TGTGCCAGCAGCTTAGCAGGACAGGGGTATCAGCCCCAGCATTTT. Residues: CASSLAGQGYQPQHF.

CDR3 region: CASSPTRISSYEQYF. As DNA, the CDR3 is TGTGCCAGCAGCCCGACTAGAATTTCCTCCTACGAGCAGTACTTC. The chain recombines TRBV7-8 with TRBJ2-7; TRBD2 might be the D (6 bases). CDR1 is SGHVS and CDR2 is FQNEAQ in the germline V gene. The V gene lost 5 bases and the J gene lost 0 bases, with 14 bases spanning the gap. This CDR3 comprises 15 residues.

This rearrangement joins TRBV28 to TRBJ1-5; 7 positions agree with TRBD1. The CDR3 totals 14 residues. Germline trimming cut 6 bases from V and 2 bases from J; bases unmatched to any gene: 4. The V gene's germline CDR1 is MDHEN and CDR2 SYDVKM. In nucleotides, the CDR3 is TGTGCCAGCAGGTACAGGGGCCGCAATCAGCCCCAGCATTTT. Translation: CASRYRGRNQPQHF.

The CDR3 coding sequence is TGTGCCAGCAGGTACCGCCGGGACAGAACCTACGAGCAGTACTTC. It encodes CASRYRRDRTYEQYF. The chain recombines TRBV7-8 with TRBJ2-7; 7 positions match TRBD1. This CDR3 contains 15 residues. Germline V CDR1 and CDR2: SGHVS, FQNEAQ. V lost 6 bases and J lost 2; bases outside the gene matches: 10.

The chain is built from TRBV5-1 and TRBJ1-3; TRBD1 is a possible D gene (5 bases). The CDR3 is 15 amino acids. Germline V gene sequence: CDR1 SGHRS, CDR2 YFSETQ. The V and J ends lost 4 bases and 4 bases respectively, with 15 bases between them. The CDR3 bases are TGCGCCAGCAGCCCGAATGCAGGGTCAGGAAACACCATATATTTT. This gives the protein CASSPNAGSGNTIYF.

This chain links TRBV5-1 with TRBJ2-3; D tentatively fits TRBD1 or TRBD2 (6 bases each). CDR3 length equals 16 residues. Germline V CDR1 and CDR2: SGHRS, YFSETQ. Trimming stripped 0 bases from V and 3 bases from J, with 14 bases between. In DNA form, the CDR3 reads TGCGCCAGCAGCTTGGTCGGGGGACAAGGGACAGATACGCAGTATTTT. Translated: CASSLVGGQGTDTQYF.

This sequence joins TRBV5-1 and TRBJ1-1; D is perhaps TRBD1 (6 bases). The CDR3 totals 13 residues. The V gene lost 2 bases and the J gene lost 3 bases, with 8 bases spanning the gap. Germline CDR1 SGHRS, CDR2 YFSETQ. In nucleotides, the CDR3 is TGCGCCAGCAGCTTCTACAGGGACACTGAAGCTTTCTTT. This gives the protein CASSFYRDTEAFF.

This chain uses TRBV27 with TRBJ1-2; weak D call: TRBD1 (5 bases). Trimming took 5 bases from V and 6 from J, leaving 16 bases between them. The germline CDR1 and CDR2 sequences are MNHEY and SMNVEV (reference sequence). The CDR3 totals 14 residues. The CDR3 loop reads CASSRQPSADGYTF. The CDR3, as DNA: TGTGCCAGCAGTCGACAGCCCTCAGCGGATGGCTACACCTTC.

The chain is built from TRBV19 and TRBJ1-4; possible D gene TRBD1, 6 bases. Germline lookup yields CDR1 LNHDA and CDR2 SQIVND (reference sequence). The CDR3 loop spans 17 amino acids. The V end lost 5 bases, the J end lost 0 bases, and 16 bases lay between the germline ends. CDR3 protein: CASSDIRDTSTNEKLFF. CDR3 nucleotide sequence: TGTGCCAGTAGTGACATACGGGACACCTCAACTAATGAAAAACTGTTTTTT.

The J gene is TRBJ1-2, the V gene TRBV10-3; 7 nucleotides agree with TRBD1. The V gene's germline CDR1 is ENHRY and CDR2 SYGVKD. Losses at the gene ends were 6 bases for V and 2 bases for J; bases not matched to a gene: 6. CDR3 length: 14 amino acids. DNA of the CDR3: TGTGCCATCAGAGGGACAGCCTTGAACTATGGCTACACCTTC. Translation: CAIRGTALNYGYTF.

The sample holds one count of this clone. The rearrangement uses TRBV27 and TRBJ1-2; 11 nucleotides line up with TRBD1. The junction had 7 bases not matched to a gene; V was cut back by 5 bases and J by 2 bases. Germline assignment: CDR1 MNHEY and CDR2 SMNVEV (reference sequence). The CDR3 loop spans 16 amino acids. The CDR3 protein is CASSPRTGGLNYGYTF. The CDR3 DNA is TGTGCCAGCAGTCCCCGGACAGGGGGCTTGAACTATGGCTACACCTTC.

Of note for this clone: This sample includes further DNA sequences coding for the same CDR3. The chain recombines TRBV6-6 with TRBJ2-7; D not certain. Per the germline V gene, CDR1 is MNHNY and CDR2 is SVGAGI (reference sequence). V lost 6 bases to trimming and J lost 0 bases, with 6 bases between them. The CDR3 length is 12 residues. The CDR3 sequence: CASRGSSYEQYF. Written as DNA, the CDR3 is TGTGCCAGCAGGGGGTCCTCCTACGAGCAGTACTTC.

Of note for this clone: The same CDR3 also results from other DNA sequences found in this sample. V usage is TRBV28 and J usage is TRBJ2-2; 12 nucleotides align to TRBD2. CDR3 length equals 13 residues. Per germline, CDR1 MDHEN and CDR2 SYDVKM. Trimming cost V 9 bases and J 6 bases; bases outside gene matches: 2. CDR3 in amino acids: CASRLAGAGELFF. In nucleotides, the CDR3 is TGTGCCAGTCGACTAGCGGGAGCCGGGGAGCTGTTTTTT.

The table lists this clone with a count of one. The V gene is TRBV5-1, the J gene TRBJ2-7; D is perhaps TRBD2 (7 bases). Germline V gene data show CDR1 as SGHRS and CDR2 as YFSETQ. V gave up 6 bases and J gave up 5 bases, with 21 bases separating them. This CDR3 has 15 residues. CDR3 sequence (DNA): TGCGCCAGCACCCGGGGAGGGGGGGCTGTTAACGAGCAGTACTTC. Protein product: CASTRGGGAVNEQYF.

V is TRBV7-2 and J is TRBJ1-2; perhaps TRBD1 as D (6 bases). V was clipped by 5 bases and J by 2 bases, with 15 bases between them. This CDR3 region has 15 residues. Per germline, CDR1 SGHTA and CDR2 FQGNSA. As DNA, the CDR3 is TGTGCCAGCAGCCCGGACTGGACAGCCAACTATGGCTACACCTTC. As protein: CASSPDWTANYGYTF.

Written as DNA, the CDR3 is TGCGCCAGCAGCCCCGGGTCCAGGGAGGCCTGGCGGGGAGATGAGCAGTTCTTC. As protein: CASSPGSREAWRGDEQFF. This sequence joins TRBV5-1 and TRBJ2-1, with D tentatively TRBD2 (6 bases). Trimming took off 4 bases at V and 8 bases at J, with 28 bases between the two ends. The CDR3 consists of 18 residues. Germline V gene lookup returns CDR1 SGHRS and CDR2 YFSETQ.

The chain recombines TRBV5-1 with TRBJ1-1; D may be TRBD1 (5 bases). This CDR3 spans 14 amino acids. Trimming shortened V by 0 bases and J by 8 bases, and 14 bases separated the two germline ends. The germline V gene encodes CDR1 SGHRS and CDR2 YFSETQ. The CDR3 region is CASSLAPGLREAFF. The CDR3 DNA sequence: TGCGCCAGCAGCTTGGCCCCGGGACTGAGGGAAGCTTTCTTT.

V usage is TRBV5-4 and J usage is TRBJ1-4; D possibly corresponds to TRBD1 (5 bases). There are 15 residues in the CDR3. CDR1 and CDR2 (germline): SGHNT, YYREEE (reference sequence). V was pared by 0 bases and J by 5 bases, with 11 bases between. The CDR3 DNA sequence: TGTGCCAGCAGCTTGGAGGGCAGGGCAAATGAAAAACTGTTTTTT. It specifies CASSLEGRANEKLFF.

CDR3 coding DNA: TGTGCCAGTAGTTCAACAGGGGCTCCTGGGGCCAACGTCCTGACTTTC. Translation gives CASSSTGAPGANVLTF. The chain uses TRBV19 and TRBJ2-6; 7 bases align to TRBD1. V shed 5 bases and J 2 bases; nucleotides not matched to a gene: 6. In germline, CDR1 is LNHDA, CDR2 SQIVND (reference sequence). The CDR3 runs to 16 residues.

This clone is a singleton in its sample. The V and J genes are TRBV7-3 and TRBJ2-7, with 7 bases aligning to TRBD2. The CDR3 totals 13 residues. Germline CDR1 reads SGHTA; CDR2 reads FQGTGA. V gave up 1 base and J gave up 6 bases; unmatched junction bases: 3. The CDR3 DNA reads TGTGCCAGCAGCTTAAGCTGGGGGGGCGAGCAGTACTTC. Translating it yields CASSLSWGGEQYF.

The chain links TRBV2 to TRBJ2-1; no definite D call. This CDR3 spans 11 amino acids. Germline V gene sequence: CDR1 SNHLY, CDR2 FYNNEI. Trimming removed 7 bases at V and 9 bases at J, with 10 bases between. The CDR3 region is CASTPNFEQFF. As DNA, the CDR3 is TGTGCCAGCACCCCTAACTTTGAGCAGTTCTTC.

The chain employs TRBV7-2 and TRBJ2-7; 8 bases match TRBD2. The J segment lost 4 bases and the V segment lost 2 bases, leaving 4 bases of the junction unmatched. This CDR3 comprises 14 residues. In germline, CDR1 is SGHTA, CDR2 FQGNSA. CDR3 sequence: CASSLILADYEQYF. CDR3 in DNA: TGTGCCAGCAGCTTAATACTAGCGGATTACGAGCAGTACTTC.

V is TRBV19 and J is TRBJ1-5; possible D gene TRBD1, 5 bases. Deletions cut 6 bases from V and 7 bases from J, with 22 bases between. Germline V gene data show CDR1 as LNHDA and CDR2 as SQIVND (reference sequence). The CDR3 totals 16 residues. CDR3 sequence: CASSPRGAGPRQPQHF. In nucleotides, the CDR3 is TGTGCCAGTAGCCCTAGAGGGGCGGGACCAAGGCAGCCCCAGCATTTT. The full variable domain, completed using reference TRBV19 and TRBJ1-5, is DGGITQSPKYLFRKEGQNVTLSCEQNLNHDAMYWYRQDPGQGLRLIYYSQIVNDFQKGDIAEGYSVSREKKESFPLTVTSAQKNPTAFYLCASSPRGAGPRQPQHFGDGTRLSIL.

The chain employs TRBV27 and TRBJ2-7; perhaps D is TRBD1 or TRBD2 (6 bases each). With 2 bases removed from V and 5 bases from J, the gap between germline ends came to 22 bases. This CDR3 is built from 17 residues. Germline lookup yields CDR1 MNHEY and CDR2 SMNVEV (reference sequence). This chain's CDR3 is CASSLGEWRGFPDEQYF. DNA of the CDR3: TGTGCCAGCAGTTTAGGGGAGTGGAGGGGGTTTCCCGACGAGCAGTACTTC.

The genes are TRBV18 and TRBJ1-3; 7 bases match TRBD1. This CDR3 region has 16 residues. V dropped 5 bases and J dropped 2; count of bases not matched to a gene: 9. Germline V gives CDR1 KGHSH, CDR2 LQKENI. The DNA of the CDR3 is TGTGCCAGCTCATCTGGGACAGTCCAGGCTGGAAACACCATATATTTT. Translated, it gives CASSSGTVQAGNTIYF.